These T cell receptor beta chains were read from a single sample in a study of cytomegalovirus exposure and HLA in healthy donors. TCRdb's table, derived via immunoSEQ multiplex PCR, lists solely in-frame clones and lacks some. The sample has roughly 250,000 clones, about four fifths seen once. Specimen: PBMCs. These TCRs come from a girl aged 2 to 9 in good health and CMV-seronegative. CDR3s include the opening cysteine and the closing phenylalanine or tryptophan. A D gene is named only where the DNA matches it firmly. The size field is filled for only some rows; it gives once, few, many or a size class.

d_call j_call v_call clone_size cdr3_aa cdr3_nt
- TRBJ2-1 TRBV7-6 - CASSLHLARPYNEQFF TGTGCCAGCAGCTTACATCTAGCGAGGCCCTACAATGAGCAGTTCTTC
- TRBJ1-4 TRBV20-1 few CSARGQEKLFF TGCAGTGCTAGAGGACAGGAAAAACTGTTTTTT
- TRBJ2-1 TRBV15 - CATSRDASNYNEQFF TGTGCCACCAGCAGAGATGCTAGTAACTACAATGAGCAGTTCTTC
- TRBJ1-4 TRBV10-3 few CAISDSPGRPEKLFF TGTGCCATCAGTGACTCCCCGGGTCGCCCTGAAAAACTGTTTTTT
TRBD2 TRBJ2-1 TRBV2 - CASRDSGVTYNEQFF TGTGCCAGCAGGGATAGCGGGGTCACCTACAATGAGCAGTTCTTC
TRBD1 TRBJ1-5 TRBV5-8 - CASSPPVPGQGLQPQHF TGTGCCAGCAGCCCCCCTGTGCCGGGACAGGGACTTCAGCCCCAGCATTTT
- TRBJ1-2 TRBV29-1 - CSVKAESGYGYTF TGCAGCGTCAAGGCCGAATCAGGCTATGGCTACACCTTC
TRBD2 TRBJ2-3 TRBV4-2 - CASSQLAGVSNTQYF TGTGCCAGCAGCCAACTAGCGGGAGTGTCGAATACGCAGTATTTT
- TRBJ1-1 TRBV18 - CASSPQGRNTEAFF TGTGCCAGCTCACCCCAGGGTCGGAACACTGAAGCTTTCTTT
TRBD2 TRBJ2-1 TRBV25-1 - CASSGSGRAYNEQFF TGTGCCAGCAGTGGTAGCGGGAGGGCGTACAATGAGCAGTTCTTC
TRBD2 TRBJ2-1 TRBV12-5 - CASGLNPRSGRTNNEQFF TGTGCTAGTGGTTTGAACCCTCGTAGCGGGAGGACCAACAATGAGCAGTTCTTC
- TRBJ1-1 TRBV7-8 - CASSFLGEAEAFF TGTGCCAGCAGCTTCTTAGGGGAGGCTGAAGCTTTCTTT
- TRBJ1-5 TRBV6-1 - CASSERGGGSNQPQHF TGTGCCAGCAGTGAAAGGGGAGGGGGGAGCAATCAGCCCCAGCATTTT
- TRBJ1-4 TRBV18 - CASSTGGTPNEKLFF TGTGCCAGCTCCACCGGAGGGACCCCTAATGAAAAACTGTTTTTT
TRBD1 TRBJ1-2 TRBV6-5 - CASSSSGTGIRGYTF TGTGCCAGCAGTTCGTCCGGGACAGGGATTCGTGGCTACACCTTC
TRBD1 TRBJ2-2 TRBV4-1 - CASSQLQGAPGELFF TGCGCCAGCAGCCAACTACAGGGGGCCCCCGGGGAGCTGTTTTTT
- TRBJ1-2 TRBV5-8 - CASSLAEWARVNYGYTF TGTGCCAGCAGCTTGGCCGAATGGGCCAGAGTTAACTATGGCTACACCTTC
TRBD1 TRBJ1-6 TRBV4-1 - CASSLAAGGIVNSPLHF TGCGCCAGCAGCCTCGCGGCAGGGGGTATAGTCAATTCACCCCTCCACTTT
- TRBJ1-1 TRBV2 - CTSSALGLFTEAFF TGTACCAGCAGTGCTCTGGGGCTGTTCACTGAAGCTTTCTTT
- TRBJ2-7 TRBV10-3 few CAIGGSTYEQYF TGTGCCATCGGGGGGTCTACCTACGAGCAGTACTTC
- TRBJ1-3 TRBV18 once CASSPVTDSGNTIYF TGTGCCAGCTCACCCGTTACAGACTCTGGAAACACCATATATTTT
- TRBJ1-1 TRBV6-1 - CASSEAPGTEAFF TGTGCCAGCAGTGAAGCACCGGGTACTGAAGCTTTCTTT
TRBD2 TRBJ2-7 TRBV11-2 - CASSYPSGGAYEQYF TGTGCCAGCAGCTACCCTAGCGGGGGAGCCTACGAGCAGTACTTC
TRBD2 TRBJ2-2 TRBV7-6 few CASSLVFSGRAVVGELFF TGTGCCAGCAGCTTAGTATTTAGCGGGAGGGCCGTTGTCGGGGAGCTGTTTTTT
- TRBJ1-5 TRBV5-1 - CASSLGQNQPQHF TGCGCCAGCAGCTTGGGGCAGAATCAGCCCCAGCATTTT
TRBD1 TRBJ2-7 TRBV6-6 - CASSYWGQGIGEQYF TGTGCCAGCAGTTACTGGGGACAGGGAATTGGCGAGCAGTACTTC
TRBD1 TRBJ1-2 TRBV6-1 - CASTSGWTGYGYTF TGTGCCAGCACGTCGGGTTGGACAGGGTATGGCTACACCTTC
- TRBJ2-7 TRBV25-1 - CASRAISGAEQYF TGTGCCAGCAGGGCGATCTCAGGGGCCGAGCAGTACTTC
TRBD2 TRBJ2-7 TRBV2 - CASSEVVRDYLYEQYF TGTGCCAGCAGTGAGGTAGTGCGGGACTACCTCTACGAGCAGTACTTC
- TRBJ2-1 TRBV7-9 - CASSPTDWAGRYNEQFF TGTGCCAGCAGCCCCACCGACTGGGCAGGGAGGTACAATGAGCAGTTCTTC
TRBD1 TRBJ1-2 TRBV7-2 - CASSLWRTGSTYGYTF TGTGCCAGCAGCTTATGGCGGACAGGGTCTACATATGGCTACACCTTC
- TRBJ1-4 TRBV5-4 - CASSLEGLDEKLFF TGTGCCAGCAGCTTGGAGGGACTCGATGAAAAACTGTTTTTT
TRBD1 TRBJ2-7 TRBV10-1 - CASSESIGTGVHEQYF TGCGCCAGCAGTGAGTCGATAGGGACAGGAGTACACGAGCAGTACTTC
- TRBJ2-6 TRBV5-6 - CASSLDRPSSGANVLTF TGTGCCAGCAGCTTGGATAGGCCTAGCTCTGGGGCCAACGTCCTGACTTTC
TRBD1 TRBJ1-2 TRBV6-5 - CASSGDRRGYGYTF TGTGCCAGCAGTGGGGACAGGAGGGGCTATGGCTACACCTTC
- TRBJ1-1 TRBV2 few CASSSRVPTEAFF TGTGCCAGCAGTAGCAGGGTGCCCACTGAAGCTTTCTTT
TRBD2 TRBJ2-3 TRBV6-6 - CASSSSGRAADTQYF TGTGCCAGCAGTTCCAGCGGGAGGGCCGCAGATACGCAGTATTTT
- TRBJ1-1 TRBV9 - CASSVVTVEAFF TGTGCCAGCAGCGTAGTCACGGTTGAAGCTTTCTTT
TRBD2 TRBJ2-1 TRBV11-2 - CASSLYLREADEQFF TGTGCCAGCAGCTTATACCTCCGGGAGGCCGATGAGCAGTTCTTC
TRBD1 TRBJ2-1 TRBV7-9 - CASSLGIDRGNEQFF TGTGCCAGCAGCTTAGGAATTGACAGGGGCAATGAGCAGTTCTTC